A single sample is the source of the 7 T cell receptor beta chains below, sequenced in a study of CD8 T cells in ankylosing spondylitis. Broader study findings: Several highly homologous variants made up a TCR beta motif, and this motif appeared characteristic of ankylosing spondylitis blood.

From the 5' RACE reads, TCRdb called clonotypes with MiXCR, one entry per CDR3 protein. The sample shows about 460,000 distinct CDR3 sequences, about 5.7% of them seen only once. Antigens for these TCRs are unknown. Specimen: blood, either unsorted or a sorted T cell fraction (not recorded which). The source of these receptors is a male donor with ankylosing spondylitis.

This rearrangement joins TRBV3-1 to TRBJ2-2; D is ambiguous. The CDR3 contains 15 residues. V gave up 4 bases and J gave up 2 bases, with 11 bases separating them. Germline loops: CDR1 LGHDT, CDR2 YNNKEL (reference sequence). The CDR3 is CASSPPGRNTGELFF. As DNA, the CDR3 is TGTGCCAGCAGCCCCCCGGGCAGAAACACCGGGGAGCTGTTTTTT.

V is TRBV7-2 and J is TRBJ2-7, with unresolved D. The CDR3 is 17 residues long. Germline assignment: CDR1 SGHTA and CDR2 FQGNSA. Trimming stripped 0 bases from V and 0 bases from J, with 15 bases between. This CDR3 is CASSLALPVISSYEQYF. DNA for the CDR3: TGTGCCAGCAGCTTAGCACTGCCGGTTATTAGCTCCTACGAGCAGTACTTC. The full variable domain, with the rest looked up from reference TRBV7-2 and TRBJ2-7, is GAGVSQSPSNKVTEKGKDVELRCDPISGHTALYWYRQSLGQGLEFLIYFQGNSAPDKSGLPSDRFSAERTGGSVSTLTIQRTQQEDSAVYLCASSLALPVISSYEQYFGPGTRLTVT.

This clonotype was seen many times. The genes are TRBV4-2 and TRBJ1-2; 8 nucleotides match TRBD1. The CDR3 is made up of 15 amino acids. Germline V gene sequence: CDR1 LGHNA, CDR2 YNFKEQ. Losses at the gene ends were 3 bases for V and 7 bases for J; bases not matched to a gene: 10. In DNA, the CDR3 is TGTGCCAGCAGCCATCTCCCGGACAGGGCGGTTGGCTACACCTTC. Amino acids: CASSHLPDRAVGYTF.

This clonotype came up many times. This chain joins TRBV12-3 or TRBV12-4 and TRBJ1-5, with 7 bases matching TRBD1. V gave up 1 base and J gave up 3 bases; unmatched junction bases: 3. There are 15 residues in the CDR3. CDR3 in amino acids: CASSLGQGPNQPQHF. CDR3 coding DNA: TGTGCCAGCAGTTTAGGACAGGGCCCCAATCAGCCCCAGCATTTT.

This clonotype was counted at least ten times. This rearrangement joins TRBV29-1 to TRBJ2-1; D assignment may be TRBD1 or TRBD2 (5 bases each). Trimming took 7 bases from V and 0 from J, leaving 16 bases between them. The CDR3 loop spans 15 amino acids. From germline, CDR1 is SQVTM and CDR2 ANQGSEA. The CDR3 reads CSAQEPGSSYNEQFF. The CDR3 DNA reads TGCAGCGCCCAGGAACCAGGGAGCTCCTACAATGAGCAGTTCTTC.

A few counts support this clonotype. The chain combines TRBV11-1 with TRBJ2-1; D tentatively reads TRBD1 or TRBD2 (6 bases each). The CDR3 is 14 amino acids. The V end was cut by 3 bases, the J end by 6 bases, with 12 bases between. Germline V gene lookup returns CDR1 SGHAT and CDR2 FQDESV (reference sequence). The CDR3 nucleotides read TGTGCCAGCAGCTTGTACAGGGAGGCCAATGAGCAGTTCTTC. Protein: CASSLYREANEQFF.

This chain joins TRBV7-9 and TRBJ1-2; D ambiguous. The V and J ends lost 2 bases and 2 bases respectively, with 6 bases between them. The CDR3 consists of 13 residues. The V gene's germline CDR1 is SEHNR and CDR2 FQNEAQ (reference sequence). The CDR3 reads CASSLWQNYGYTF. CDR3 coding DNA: TGTGCCAGCAGCTTATGGCAAAACTATGGCTACACCTTC. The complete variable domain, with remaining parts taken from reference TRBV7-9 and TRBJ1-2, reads DTGVSQNPRHKITKRGQNVTFRCDPISEHNRLYWYRQTLGQGPEFLTYFQNEAQLEKSRLLSDRFSAERPKGSFSTLEIQRTEQGDSAMYLCASSLWQNYGYTFGSGTRLTVV.